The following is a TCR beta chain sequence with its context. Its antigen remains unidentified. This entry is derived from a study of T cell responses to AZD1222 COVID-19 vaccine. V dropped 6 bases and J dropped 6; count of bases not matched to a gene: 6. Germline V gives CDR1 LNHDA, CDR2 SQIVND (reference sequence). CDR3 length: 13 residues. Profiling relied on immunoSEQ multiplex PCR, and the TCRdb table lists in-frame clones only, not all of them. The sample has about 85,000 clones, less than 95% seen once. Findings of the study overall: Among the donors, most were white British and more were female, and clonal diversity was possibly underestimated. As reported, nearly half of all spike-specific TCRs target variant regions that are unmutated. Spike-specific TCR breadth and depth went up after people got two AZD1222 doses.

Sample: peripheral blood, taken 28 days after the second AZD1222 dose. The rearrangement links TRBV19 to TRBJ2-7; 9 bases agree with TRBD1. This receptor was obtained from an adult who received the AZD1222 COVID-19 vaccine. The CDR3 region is CASSTTGGGEQYF. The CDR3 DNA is TGTGCCAGTAGCACCACAGGGGGCGGCGAGCAGTACTTC. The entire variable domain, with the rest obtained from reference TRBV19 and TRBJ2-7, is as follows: DGGITQSPKYLFRKEGQNVTLSCEQNLNHDAMYWYRQDPGQGLRLIYYSQIVNDFQKGDIAEGYSVSREKKESFPLTVTSAQKNPTAFYLCASSTTGGGEQYFGPGTRLTVT.